This T cell receptor beta chain was documented in a study of T cell responses to AZD1222 COVID-19 vaccine. The study, taken as a whole, reports: CD4 TCRs linked to vaccination spanned spike, dominating at 160-218 and 743-854. Baseline testing showed seropositivity in only a handful of AZD1222 recipients.

Measured with immunoSEQ multiplex PCR; TCRdb has only the in-frame clones, and not every one. The sample includes some 120,000 clones, about 91% of them seen just once. CDR1 SGHRS and CDR2 YFSETQ come from the germline V gene. This CDR3 contains 14 residues. The germline V and J ends were trimmed by 3 bases and 2 bases, with 10 bases remaining between them. Remarks on this clone: Its specificity is unknown.

The material sequenced was peripheral blood, taken on day 0 of AZD1222 vaccination. This TCR came from an adult in good health. The gene calls are TRBV5-1 and TRBJ2-3; D not resolved. The CDR3 region has the DNA TGCGCCAGCAGCTCCGGGCCTAACACAGATACGCAGTATTTT. As protein: CASSSGPNTDTQYF.